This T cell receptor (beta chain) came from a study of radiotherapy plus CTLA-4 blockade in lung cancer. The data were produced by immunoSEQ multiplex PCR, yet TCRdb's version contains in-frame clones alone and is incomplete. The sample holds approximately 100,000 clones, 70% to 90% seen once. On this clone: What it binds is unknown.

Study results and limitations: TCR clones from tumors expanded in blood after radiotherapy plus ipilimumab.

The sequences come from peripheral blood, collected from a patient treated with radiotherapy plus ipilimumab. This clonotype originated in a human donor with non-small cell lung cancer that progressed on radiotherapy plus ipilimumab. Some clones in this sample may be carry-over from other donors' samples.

CDR3: CASSLIAGGLQPQHF. The CDR3 region has the DNA TGTGCCAGCAGCCTCATCGCCGGGGGGCTTCAGCCCCAGCATTTT. The chain uses TRBV27 and TRBJ1-5, with D maybe TRBD1 (6 bases). The V end was cut by 6 bases, the J end by 6 bases, with 18 bases between. Looked up from germline, CDR1 is MNHEY and CDR2 is SMNVEV (reference sequence). This CDR3 spans 15 amino acids.